This T cell receptor (beta chain) was identified in a study of CD8 T cells in Susac syndrome. RNA was extracted with the RNeasy kit, and a quantity of about 0.45 to 1 ug was reverse transcribed using random hexamers. TCRdb re-called the immunoSEQ multiplex PCR reads with MiXCR, one entry per CDR3 protein. The table includes 150,000 or so distinct CDR3 sequences, around 95% detected once. The CDR3 contains 14 residues. CDR1 is MNHEY and CDR2 is SMNVEV in the germline V gene (reference sequence). Trimming shortened V by 6 bases and J by 4 bases, and 10 bases separated the two germline ends. The chain recombines TRBV27 with TRBJ2-6; D might be TRBD2 (6 bases). Input material: CD8+ T cells from PBMCs. This clonotype was sampled from a human donor with multiple sclerosis. In DNA, the CDR3 is TGTGCCAGCAGATTGGGGAGGGGGGCCAACGTCCTGACTTTC. Encoded protein: CASRLGRGANVLTF.